Here is one T cell receptor beta chain with its context. Its antigen target is currently unknown. Read sequence stops 3 residues before the CDR3 end, and the germline J gene provides the missing end. These data come from a study of T cells in women clearing cervical HPV infection (dated by TCRdb to the late 2010s). In terms of the full investigation: The cases were 25 to 30 women with histologically confirmed HPV16-related CIN3 or worse, and 2 of those women had invasive cancers. The 20 to 25 controls were women who cleared a single incident HPV16 infection within 12 months without developing precancer or cancer. Blood from cases was drawn at the visit where the lesion was first identified, while blood from controls was drawn once the infection was no longer detected. For cases, the median interval between lesion detection and blood sampling was roughly 140 days, with an interquartile range of roughly 80 to 230 days. Since only a few of the women had HLA typing available, the possibility that HLA type was acting as a confounder could not be ruled out. This exploratory proof-of-principle case-control study, nested within the Guanacaste HPV Natural History Study in Costa Rica, compared TCR repertoires among women with different cervical HPV16 outcomes. Cases and controls were matched on year of sample collection and on age within five years. Cases had a median age of almost 35 years and controls had a median age of approximately 38, with no significant differences in baseline characteristics. In the parent cohort, 9,500 to 13,000 women aged 18 or older were enrolled in Guanacaste, Costa Rica, during about 1993 to 1994 and then followed for under 9 years. Five blinded duplicates per group were added as quality controls, giving approximately 60 samples: 50 or so participants and some ten replicates.

TCR beta CDR3 regions were amplified by multiplex PCR using the immunoSEQ assay from an average of about 1,200 ng genomic DNA per sample. The assay corrected primer bias using a complete synthetic TCR repertoire to establish an amplification baseline. The amplicons were sequenced on the Illumina platform. The original pipeline was this. Error correction of the sequences involved clustering with frequency ratios plus a modified nearest-neighbor algorithm, after which the sequences were analyzed in the immunoSEQ Analyzer using IMGT gene definitions. TCR richness and evenness were averaged over 20 rarefaction repeats at each rarefaction depth, excluding samples with fewer sequences than the depth. Relative abundances of V, D and J genes were compared between groups using Wilcoxon rank sum tests, with FDR correction applied. In the blinded duplicates, the intraclass correlation was over 95% for TCR richness and averaged about 80% across 66 gene segments. Sourced from immuneACCESS, this table was stored by TCRdb with only in-frame sequences that have V and J called. A share of the clones is absent; for the studies checked, an unresolved V gene accounts for under half, and the remainder has no known explanation. V and J calls and clone size are as listed in that table; D and trimming were resolved from the DNA. The sample's table lists a count of fewer than 30,000 clones. Roughly 15% of the sample is in the top ten clones.

Every participant had a single incident cervical HPV16 infection, and prevalent HPV16 infections were excluded. Cervical HPV DNA was detected by MY09/MY11 PCR and genotyped by dot-blot hybridization. Approximately 15 mL of heparinized blood were centrifuged, and the buffy coat was split into aliquots, frozen at -30 degrees C, and then kept at -80 degrees C. Genomic DNA was extracted from buffy coat specimens using QIAGEN kits. CDR1 and CDR2 (SQVTM, ANQGSEA) derive from the germline V gene. From its cysteine to its phenylalanine, the CDR3 spans 16 amino acids. Sequencing covers 39 bases of the CDR3, shown here with the frame starting at base 1. The investigation overall reported the following: CIN3+ cases had significantly higher TCR repertoire richness than controls across sequencing depths, but evenness did not differ between the groups. Random forest classifiers combining richness and V gene abundances distinguished cases from controls with an estimated AUC of just under 0.85. Lower TRBV6-7 relative abundance was observed in cases than in controls (0.11% versus 0.16%; Bonferroni P = 0.0008). Because the number of T cells per sample was unknown, the richness differences could reflect varying T-cell content rather than repertoire biology. The cross-sectional design could not show whether associations preceded infection or resulted from it; effector/memory subsets and HPV-specific T cells were not isolated.

The sequencing sample was made of blood buffy coat. The sequence derives from a woman between 18 and 69 years old with a cervical HPV16 infection that either progressed to CIN3+ or cleared (not recorded which). This receptor chain uses TRBV29-1 and TRBJ1-2, and possibly TRBD1, on 5 matching bases. The CDR3 protein is CSVEDLGGTSTDTYTF. CDR3 DNA, as far as it was read: TGCAGCGTTGAAGATCTGGGGGGAACGAGCACAGATACC.